This T cell receptor beta chain was profiled in a study of cytomegalovirus exposure and HLA in healthy donors (dated by TCRdb to the late 2010s). The study in broad terms: An earlier analysis of more than 550 of the donors reported 276 Gb of sequence data and approximately 120 million unique TCR beta sequences obtained from about 200 million T cells. About 280 gigabases of sequencing data and around 88 million unique TCR sequences made up an early release that covered 640 HLA-typed donors. Among the 398 genotyped donors, around 81% belonged to the genetic ancestry cluster associated with self-reported Caucasian donors. The study aimed to test whether signatures of past pathogen exposure could be identified by cataloging public T cell receptors. Using immunosequencing, the study profiled T cell repertoires from about 650 subjects and related those repertoires to cytomegalovirus serostatus. In addition to the first cohort of several hundred subjects, a separate validation cohort of about 120 different subjects was used. To predict cytomegalovirus infection status, the study brought together high-throughput TCR immunosequencing, statistical association of individual TCRs with disease status, and machine learning. A later analysis re-analyzed previously published TCR beta repertoires from about 730 donors and added high-resolution HLA genotyping to study TCR occurrence patterns. Rather than drawing on any new phenotypic data, the later analysis identified candidate immune exposures from TCR beta sequences and the way those sequences occurred across donors. To decide whether each TCR beta V gene segment behaved as functional or pseudogenic, an earlier analysis of over 500 of the donors relied on high-throughput TCR beta sequencing. Donor age, sex, ethnicity and CMV serostatus were compiled together with the repertoire data. A later genetic analysis took genome-wide SNP genotypes for about 65% of the 666 donors and used that subset as a discovery cohort. All discovery cohort repertoires had been generated on a single sequencing platform. HLA typing covered class I and class II loci at four-digit resolution. Typing coverage differed by locus: A, B, C, DRB1 and DQB1 were typed in about 629-640 donors, DQA1 in around 500, DPA1 in 606, and DPB1 in 472. Because of strong linkage in the cohort, roughly 5 DR-DQ haplotypes were treated as single units for association and clustering. Among some 400 genotyped donors of the cohort, an average of around 240,000 unique TCR beta nucleotide sequences were sequenced per donor, around 20% of them non-productive.

In total, 666 healthy bone marrow donors made up the cohort. At the time of sampling, all cohort members were nominally healthy, though unrecorded immune exposures were likely present. Of the 670 or so cohort members, about 290 had a positive CMV serostatus and 352 had a negative one, while no CMV serostatus was recorded for the donor. A peripheral blood sample was provided by each donor, and peripheral blood mononuclear cells were used for TCR beta sequencing. The Qiagen DNeasy Blood Extraction Kit was used to extract genomic DNA from the blood cell samples. The V end gives up 8 bases and the J end 2 bases, leaving 11 bases in the junction not matched to a gene. Sequences SEHNR (CDR1) and FQNEAQ (CDR2) are obtained from the germline V gene (reference sequence). The CDR3 runs 15 residues from the cysteine to the phenylalanine. The CDR3 DNA has 45 bases and is translated from base 1. Concerning this clone itself: The target of this receptor is not known. Per-nucleotide qualities are absent, and no much larger clonotype sits a single base away.

Libraries were made using the immunoSEQ multiplex PCR assay. A mixture of 60 forward primers for TCR Vbeta segments and 13 reverse primers for TCR Jbeta segments was used in the multiplex PCR. Amplification of the CDR3 region of rearranged TCR beta genes was performed with a multiplex PCR assay on genomic DNA. The Illumina HiSeq System was used to sequence the amplified TCR beta libraries as 87-base-pair reads. Concerning the study's data processing: A later analysis tallied 80 million to 95 million unique TCR beta chains across the 550 to 850 repertoires, and some 12 million of those chains were shared by two or more donors. To remove PCR and sequencing errors, raw reads were error-corrected and collapsed into unique sequences using a nearest-neighbor algorithm that merged closely related sequences. CDR3 sequences were aligned to IMGT reference sequences to assign V, D and J gene segments. For a sequence to be retained, a match of at least six nucleotides was required to both a V gene segment and a J gene segment. Rearrangements were called productive when the CDR3 lacked stop codons and stayed in frame with V and J; all others were non-productive. Following IMGT convention, CDR3 was defined as the stretch from the second conserved V-encoded cysteine to the conserved J-encoded phenylalanine. The earlier analysis of approximately 590 of the donors excluded any sequence lacking an unambiguous match to a single V gene segment. An earlier analysis of about 600 of the donors called V segments functional above 56.7% productive rearrangements and segregating when the between-donor standard deviation exceeded 5%. To diagnose cytomegalovirus status from the catalog of TCR beta chain sequences, a statistical classification framework was built. A later analysis assigned V and J genes by comparing TCR nucleotide sequences with IMGT/GENE-DB human TR gene sequences. The TCRdist pipeline was used in a later analysis to assign CDR3 sequences and most-parsimonious VDJ recombination scenarios. In a later analysis, each TCR beta chain was defined by its CDR3 amino acid sequence together with its V-gene family, and reads without a unique V-gene family were excluded. In a later analysis, 450 to 600 highly shared, low-generation-probability nucleotide sequences were removed to address suspected cross-contamination and a sequencing artifact. A later analysis calculated a clonal expansion index for each public chain from normalized within-repertoire ranks of inferred template counts. A later analysis computed generation probabilities with a VDJ recombination model fitted to out-of-frame rearrangements, and checked the results against IGoR. In a later analysis, TCR-TCR, TCR-HLA and TCR-CMV co-occurrence was scored with hypergeometric tests, and a repertoire-size bias correction was applied to TCR pairs. False discovery rates were estimated in a later analysis by permuting HLA or CMV assignments 20 times. In a later analysis, co-occurring TCRs were grouped using DBSCAN, with TCRdist sequence similarity added in when clustering inside HLA-allele-positive subsets. Repertoires with fewer than 30,000 or more than 120,000 public chains were left out of co-occurrence clustering, as were about 5 repertoires with anomalous nucleotide sharing. Here the immuneACCESS table is served through TCRdb, limited to in-frame sequences with V and J called. Missing clones are a known gap in these copies; in checked studies unresolved V genes cover under half, and the rest lacks a known reason. That table furnishes V, J and clone size, whereas the DNA furnished D and trimming. Here the sample has about 52,000 clones; around three fifths occur a single time. The leading ten clones occupy 12% of the sample.

General findings and caveats noted by the study authors: According to a later analysis, most CMV-associated TCR beta chains appeared to be HLA-restricted, and the HLA associations seemed to be driven largely by CMV exposure. At a false discovery rate of 0.05, a later analysis linked under 20,000 TCR beta sequences to specific HLA alleles. Immune exposure information for the cohort was limited to CMV serostatus. Because some donors lacked HLA typing at each locus, the association tests relied only on the typed subset. According to a later analysis, parvovirus B19, influenza, CMV and Epstein-Barr virus appeared linked to several top co-occurrence clusters. Strong co-occurrence of HLA alleles, especially DR and DQ, made assigning TCR associations to individual alleles difficult. In the study, about 150 TCR beta chains were listed as associated with cytomegalovirus. Most TCR sequences were seen in very few donors, while some public TCRs were found in many individuals. In a later analysis, the rate of TCR association differed among HLA loci, with DRB1 alleles having the most associated TCRs and HLA-C alleles having the fewest. A few of the identified cytomegalovirus-associated TCR beta chains were confirmed in vitro to be specific for cytomegalovirus antigens. A further reported finding was that TCR beta sequences accurately predicted the HLA-A and HLA-B alleles for most subjects in the first cohort. Roughly uniform sequencing depth across donors was assumed in presence/absence analyses, although this assumption may not hold. This cohort had only TCR beta chains sequenced, and the lack of alpha or paired-chain data limited which features could be detected. In a later analysis, HLA-associated TCR beta chains showed more clonal expansion and lower generation probabilities than non-associated chains that were equally common. Correlated functional status among segregating V segments might be attributable to linkage disequilibrium, but an unknown experimental factor could not be ruled out. The classifier was reported to diagnose cytomegalovirus status with high specificity and sensitivity in both the original cohort and the validation cohort. Because the 87-base-pair reads could not distinguish some IMGT-functional V segments, including TRBV6-2 and TRBV6-3, those segments were excluded. The earlier analysis of 587 of the donors excluded around 17 rarely observed V segments, including chromosome 9 orphons, because counts were too low. According to the authors, the approach could potentially be generalized to other disease states and immunological phenotypes. A later genetic analysis associated a missense DCLRE1C variant with V-gene and J-gene trimming of TCR beta chains, and an independent cohort replicated the association. Broadly in line with IMGT annotations, most TCR beta V segments showed up in productive rearrangements about 87% or about 30% of the time in an earlier analysis of approximately 600 of the donors. A cluster of highly shared sequence variants was judged likely to be a technical artifact of the sequencing pipeline. According to a later genetic analysis, donors in an Asian-associated ancestry cluster had fewer N-insertions in productive TCRs than the approximately 630-donor mean.

Input material: PBMCs. This chain joins TRBV7-9 to TRBJ2-7, with 8 central nucleotides matching TRBD1. This receptor was identified in a human donor in good health. The nucleotides read TGTGCCAGCGATGACATGGACAGGGCAACCTACGAGCAGTACTTC. Its amino acids are CASDDMDRATYEQYF.